The rows below give T cell receptor beta chains drawn from one sample of a study of Ad26.COV2.S vaccination and SARS-CoV-2 variants. Profiling relied on immunoSEQ multiplex PCR, and the TCRdb table lists in-frame clones only, not all of them. The sample carries 300,000 to 350,000 clones, around nine tenths recorded once. The sample in question was peripheral blood, obtained in a trial of Ad26.COV2.S vaccine versus placebo. All receptors come from a person aged 18-65 years who received the Ad26.COV2.S COVID-19 vaccine or a placebo. Both conserved end residues are part of each CDR3. A D gene is named only where the DNA matches it firmly. Where a row states a size, it is once, few, many or the class of an expanded clone; other rows omit it.

d_gene	abundance	v_gene	j_gene	CDR3nt	CDR3aa
NA	NA	TRBV25-1	TRBJ1-2	TGTGCCAGCAGTGAATCAAAAGCGGGCTATGGCTACACCTTC	CASSESKAGYGYTF
NA	NA	TRBV6-1	TRBJ1-1	TGTGCCAGCAGTGAGTCGCCGGGCACTGAAGCTTTCTTT	CASSESPGTEAFF
NA	NA	TRBV4-1	TRBJ2-1	TGCGCCAGCAGCCAGCAGGCCGGGAAAGAGCAGTTCTTC	CASSQQAGKEQFF
TRBD2	NA	TRBV6-4	TRBJ2-3	TGTGCCAGCAGTGGTCCAGAGCGGGGGGCGCAGTATTTT	CASSGPERGAQYF
NA	once	TRBV14	TRBJ1-2	TGTGCCAGCAGCCAAGGATCCCTTGGCTACACCTTC	CASSQGSLGYTF
NA	NA	TRBV30	TRBJ2-1	TGTGCCTGGACGACCAGAGTTCAGGGGCAGTTCTTC	CAWTTRVQGQFF
NA	NA	TRBV5-1	TRBJ1-1	TGCGCCAGCAGCTTGTTCCCTACCGGGGACACTGAAGCTTTCTTT	CASSLFPTGDTEAFF
TRBD2	NA	TRBV5-1	TRBJ2-1	TGCGCCAGCAGCTTGGCTAGGCTAGCGGGAGAATTGGAGTTCTTC	CASSLARLAGELEFF
NA	NA	TRBV7-9	TRBJ1-2	TGTGCCAGCAGCTTATCACCCGCCTATGGCTACACCTTC	CASSLSPAYGYTF
NA	NA	TRBV11-2	TRBJ2-3	TGTGCCAGCAGCTTAGAGAGCCGGGGCACAGATACGCAGTATTTT	CASSLESRGTDTQYF
TRBD2	NA	TRBV6-1	TRBJ2-7	TGTGCCAGCAGTGATTGGGGACTAGCTCGGAACGAGCAGTACTTC	CASSDWGLARNEQYF
TRBD2	NA	TRBV5-1	TRBJ2-5	TGCGCCAGCAGCTTGCGGTCAGCTAGCGGGTACCAAGAGACCCAGTACTTC	CASSLRSASGYQETQYF
NA	NA	TRBV7-2	TRBJ2-5	TGTGCCAGCAGCTTAGCGCTCCTTGGGCCTGGCCAAGAGACCCAGTACTTC	CASSLALLGPGQETQYF
NA	NA	TRBV10-3	TRBJ1-3	TGTGCCATCAGTGGGTTTAGGACAGCTTCTGGAAACACCATATATTTT	CAISGFRTASGNTIYF
TRBD1	once	TRBV19	TRBJ1-4	TGTGCCAGTATTAGCTCCTCGGGACAGGGTGGGAAAAAACTGTTTTTT	CASISSSGQGGKKLFF
NA	NA	TRBV5-6	TRBJ1-6	TGTGCCAGCAGCTCCGGGGACCGCGGTTCACCCCTCCACTTT	CASSSGDRGSPLHF
NA	NA	TRBV4-1	TRBJ2-5	TGCGCCAGCAGCCAAGGATTTATGGGGGAGACCCAGTACTTC	CASSQGFMGETQYF
TRBD1	NA	TRBV28	TRBJ2-7	TGTGCCAGCAGTTCAGGGGGCAGGGAGCAGTACTTC	CASSSGGREQYF
NA	NA	TRBV7-9	TRBJ2-7	TGTGCCAGCAGCTTAGCGGGGACACTATACGAGCAGTACTTC	CASSLAGTLYEQYF
NA	once	TRBV12-3/TRBV12-4	TRBJ1-1	TGTGCCAGCAGTTTAGGTGTTTCGGGGGAAGCTTTCTTT	CASSLGVSGEAFF
NA	NA	TRBV6-2/TRBV6-3	TRBJ2-1	TGTGCCAGCAGTTACCGGGGAGCGGCTGAGCAGTTCTTC	CASSYRGAAEQFF
TRBD2	NA	TRBV14	TRBJ2-3	TGTGCCAGCAGCTTACGGGGGGTGCCGGTGGCAGATACGCAGTATTTT	CASSLRGVPVADTQYF
NA	NA	TRBV13	TRBJ1-2	TGTGCCAGCAGCTTGACAGGACTCTATGGCTACACCTTC	CASSLTGLYGYTF
NA	NA	TRBV5-6	TRBJ2-5	TGTGCCAGCAGCTACGGCCAGACCCAGTACTTC	CASSYGQTQYF
NA	NA	TRBV7-2	TRBJ1-2	TGTGCCAGCAGCCGGGGTCAGGTCGCTAACTATGGCTACACCTTC	CASSRGQVANYGYTF
TRBD1	NA	TRBV10-3	TRBJ2-3	TGTGCCATCAGTGAGTCGGGACAGGGGGCGGATACGCAGTATTTT	CAISESGQGADTQYF
NA	NA	TRBV3-1/TRBV3-2	TRBJ2-6	TGTGCCAGCAGCCAAAGAGGGGCCGGGGCCAACGTCCTGACTTTC	CASSQRGAGANVLTF
TRBD1	once	TRBV5-1	TRBJ2-2	TGCGCCAGCAGTCGGGGACAGGGGGGCACCGGGGAGCTGTTTTTT	CASSRGQGGTGELFF
NA	NA	TRBV7-9	TRBJ2-7	TGTGCCAGCAGCTTCAGGGACGGCTACGAGCAGTACTTC	CASSFRDGYEQYF
NA	NA	TRBV5-1	TRBJ1-2	TGCGCCAGCAGCTTGACAGGAGAGAACTATGGCTACACCTTC	CASSLTGENYGYTF
TRBD1	few	TRBV6-4	TRBJ1-2	TGTGCCAGCACCCAGGGGGCCGGCTATGGCTACACCTTC	CASTQGAGYGYTF
NA	few	TRBV28	TRBJ2-3	TGTGCCAGCAGTTCCCTCGGGACTCCCACAGATACGCAGTATTTT	CASSSLGTPTDTQYF
NA	NA	TRBV11-2	TRBJ2-1	TGTGCCAGCAGCGAACCCGGGAGCCCGCTTTTGGGTGAGCAGTTCTTC	CASSEPGSPLLGEQFF
NA	NA	TRBV7-9	TRBJ2-7	TGTGCCACCGCCGACAGTTTTTCCTACGAGCAGTACTTC	CATADSFSYEQYF
TRBD1	NA	TRBV7-2	TRBJ2-7	TGTGCCAGCAGCCACCGGGACAGGCATCCGGAGCAGTACTTC	CASSHRDRHPEQYF
NA	NA	TRBV7-2	TRBJ2-7	TGTGCCAGCATGGCCGGACGGTCCTACGAGCAGTACTTC	CASMAGRSYEQYF
NA	NA	TRBV6-6	TRBJ1-5	TGTGCCAGCACCCGGGGGAGGGGCGGCAATCAGCCCCAGCATTTT	CASTRGRGGNQPQHF
NA	NA	TRBV2	TRBJ2-5	TGTGCCAGCAGTGAATACGGGGGTGCTCAAGAGACCCAGTACTTC	CASSEYGGAQETQYF
TRBD1	NA	TRBV10-2	TRBJ2-2	TGCGCCAGCAGTTATGACAGGGGCAATCCCGGGGAGCTGTTTTTT	CASSYDRGNPGELFF
NA	NA	TRBV19	TRBJ1-1	TGTGCCAGTAGTAGACTACAGAACACTGAAGCTTTCTTT	CASSRLQNTEAFF
NA	NA	TRBV7-9	TRBJ1-1	TGTGCCAGCAGCTTCTATACGGGACGGTTGAACACTGAAGCTTTCTTT	CASSFYTGRLNTEAFF
NA	NA	TRBV4-3	TRBJ1-1	TGCGCCAGCAGCCCTGCGGCCAACGGAGCTTTCTTT	CASSPAANGAFF
NA	NA	TRBV7-2	TRBJ2-2	TGTGCCAGCAGAGACATGGGAAACACCGGGGAGCTGTTTTTT	CASRDMGNTGELFF
NA	NA	TRBV7-2	TRBJ1-1	TGTGCCAGCAGCTTAAGTGGTAGGGGAACTGAAGCTTTCTTT	CASSLSGRGTEAFF
TRBD2	NA	TRBV6-2/TRBV6-3	TRBJ2-1	TGTGCCAGCAGTCCCAGACTAGCGGGGGGGCCGTCGAAAAATGAGCAGTTCTTC	CASSPRLAGGPSKNEQFF
TRBD1	NA	TRBV5-1	TRBJ2-6	TGCGCCAGCAGCTTGAACGGACAGGGATTTATGGGTAGTGGGGCCAACGTCCTGACTTTC	CASSLNGQGFMGSGANVLTF
NA	NA	TRBV6-1	TRBJ2-5	TGTGCCAGCAGTGAAGTAACCCCCCTTCAGGGATCCGGGGAGACCCAGTACTTC	CASSEVTPLQGSGETQYF
TRBD1	NA	TRBV7-9	TRBJ1-4	TGTGCCAGCAGCGAGGGGGCGCGGACTAATGAAAAACTGTTTTTT	CASSEGARTNEKLFF
NA	NA	TRBV9	TRBJ2-7	TGTGCCAGCAGCGTCGGCCTTTCCCCCTACGAGCAGTACTTC	CASSVGLSPYEQYF
NA	NA	TRBV3-1/TRBV3-2	TRBJ2-6	TGTGCCAGCAGCCAATGGGTCCCTGGGGCCAACGTCCTGACTTTC	CASSQWVPGANVLTF
TRBD1	NA	TRBV18	TRBJ1-3	TGTGCCAGCTCACCACAAGGACAGGGGTCTGGAAACACCATATATTTT	CASSPQGQGSGNTIYF
NA	few	TRBV7-8	TRBJ2-7	TGTGCCAGCAGCTCGATCGTAGCGCACGAGCAGTACTTC	CASSSIVAHEQYF
TRBD1	NA	TRBV4-2	TRBJ1-1	TGTGCCAGCACGAGGATGGACAGGTACTCCATGAACACTGAAGCTTTCTTT	CASTRMDRYSMNTEAFF
NA	few	TRBV7-8	TRBJ2-7	TGTGCCAGCAGCCCTACAAGACTGACGAGCTCCTACGAGCAGTACTTC	CASSPTRLTSSYEQYF
NA	NA	TRBV27	TRBJ1-2	TGTGCCAGCAGTTTATTTGGGGACTATGGCTACACCTTC	CASSLFGDYGYTF
NA	NA	TRBV7-2	TRBJ1-2	TGTGCCAGCACCGAAGCGCCAGGCGATTATGGCTACACCTTC	CASTEAPGDYGYTF
NA	NA	TRBV5-6	TRBJ2-3	TGTGCCAGCAGCCGTACACCTAGAACAGATACGCAGTATTTT	CASSRTPRTDTQYF
TRBD1	NA	TRBV6-2/TRBV6-3	TRBJ2-5	TGTGCCAGCAGTTACGGGACAGGGCACGAGACCCAGTACTTC	CASSYGTGHETQYF
TRBD1	NA	TRBV7-2	TRBJ2-1	TGTGCCAGCAGCTTAGCGATTGGACAGGTCAATGAGCAGTTCTTC	CASSLAIGQVNEQFF